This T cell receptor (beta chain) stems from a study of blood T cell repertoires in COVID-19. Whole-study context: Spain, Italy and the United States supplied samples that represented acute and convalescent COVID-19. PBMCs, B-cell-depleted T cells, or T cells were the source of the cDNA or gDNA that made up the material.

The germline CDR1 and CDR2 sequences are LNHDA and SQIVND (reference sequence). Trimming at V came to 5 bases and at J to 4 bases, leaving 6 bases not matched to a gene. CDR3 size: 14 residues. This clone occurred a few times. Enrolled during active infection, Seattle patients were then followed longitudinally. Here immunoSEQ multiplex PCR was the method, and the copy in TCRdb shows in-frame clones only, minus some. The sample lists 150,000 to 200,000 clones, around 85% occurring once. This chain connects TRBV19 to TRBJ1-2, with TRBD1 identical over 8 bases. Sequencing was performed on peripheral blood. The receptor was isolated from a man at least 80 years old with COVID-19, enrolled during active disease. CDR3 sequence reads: CASSPRTGTYGYTF. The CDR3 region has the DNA TGTGCCAGTAGTCCTCGGACAGGGACCTATGGCTACACCTTC.